This TCR beta chain derives from a study of patients and donors after allogeneic stem cell transplantation. The CDR3 contains 19 residues. V lost 2 bases and J 5 bases, leaving 27 bases between the germline ends. Germline-derived CDR1 and CDR2 are SGDLS and YYNGEE. TCRdb itself ran the RT-PCR reads through MiXCR, one entry per CDR3 protein. The table has some 960,000 distinct CDR3 sequences, more than 15% seen once. This clonotype has a handful of counts. The rearrangement links TRBV9 to TRBJ2-3, with D possibly TRBD1 on 9 matching bases. The TCR was taken from a human donor who was either an allogeneic HSCT recipient or a stem cell or donor lymphocyte infusion donor (not recorded which). It is not recorded whose cells these are; they may come from a transplant donor. What was sequenced was blood, either unsorted or a sorted T cell fraction (not recorded which). The CDR3 DNA is TGTGCCAGCAGCGTTCGGGACAGGGCCTTTAAGCGGGAGAGAGATACGCAGTATTTT. It codes for CASSVRDRAFKRERDTQYF.